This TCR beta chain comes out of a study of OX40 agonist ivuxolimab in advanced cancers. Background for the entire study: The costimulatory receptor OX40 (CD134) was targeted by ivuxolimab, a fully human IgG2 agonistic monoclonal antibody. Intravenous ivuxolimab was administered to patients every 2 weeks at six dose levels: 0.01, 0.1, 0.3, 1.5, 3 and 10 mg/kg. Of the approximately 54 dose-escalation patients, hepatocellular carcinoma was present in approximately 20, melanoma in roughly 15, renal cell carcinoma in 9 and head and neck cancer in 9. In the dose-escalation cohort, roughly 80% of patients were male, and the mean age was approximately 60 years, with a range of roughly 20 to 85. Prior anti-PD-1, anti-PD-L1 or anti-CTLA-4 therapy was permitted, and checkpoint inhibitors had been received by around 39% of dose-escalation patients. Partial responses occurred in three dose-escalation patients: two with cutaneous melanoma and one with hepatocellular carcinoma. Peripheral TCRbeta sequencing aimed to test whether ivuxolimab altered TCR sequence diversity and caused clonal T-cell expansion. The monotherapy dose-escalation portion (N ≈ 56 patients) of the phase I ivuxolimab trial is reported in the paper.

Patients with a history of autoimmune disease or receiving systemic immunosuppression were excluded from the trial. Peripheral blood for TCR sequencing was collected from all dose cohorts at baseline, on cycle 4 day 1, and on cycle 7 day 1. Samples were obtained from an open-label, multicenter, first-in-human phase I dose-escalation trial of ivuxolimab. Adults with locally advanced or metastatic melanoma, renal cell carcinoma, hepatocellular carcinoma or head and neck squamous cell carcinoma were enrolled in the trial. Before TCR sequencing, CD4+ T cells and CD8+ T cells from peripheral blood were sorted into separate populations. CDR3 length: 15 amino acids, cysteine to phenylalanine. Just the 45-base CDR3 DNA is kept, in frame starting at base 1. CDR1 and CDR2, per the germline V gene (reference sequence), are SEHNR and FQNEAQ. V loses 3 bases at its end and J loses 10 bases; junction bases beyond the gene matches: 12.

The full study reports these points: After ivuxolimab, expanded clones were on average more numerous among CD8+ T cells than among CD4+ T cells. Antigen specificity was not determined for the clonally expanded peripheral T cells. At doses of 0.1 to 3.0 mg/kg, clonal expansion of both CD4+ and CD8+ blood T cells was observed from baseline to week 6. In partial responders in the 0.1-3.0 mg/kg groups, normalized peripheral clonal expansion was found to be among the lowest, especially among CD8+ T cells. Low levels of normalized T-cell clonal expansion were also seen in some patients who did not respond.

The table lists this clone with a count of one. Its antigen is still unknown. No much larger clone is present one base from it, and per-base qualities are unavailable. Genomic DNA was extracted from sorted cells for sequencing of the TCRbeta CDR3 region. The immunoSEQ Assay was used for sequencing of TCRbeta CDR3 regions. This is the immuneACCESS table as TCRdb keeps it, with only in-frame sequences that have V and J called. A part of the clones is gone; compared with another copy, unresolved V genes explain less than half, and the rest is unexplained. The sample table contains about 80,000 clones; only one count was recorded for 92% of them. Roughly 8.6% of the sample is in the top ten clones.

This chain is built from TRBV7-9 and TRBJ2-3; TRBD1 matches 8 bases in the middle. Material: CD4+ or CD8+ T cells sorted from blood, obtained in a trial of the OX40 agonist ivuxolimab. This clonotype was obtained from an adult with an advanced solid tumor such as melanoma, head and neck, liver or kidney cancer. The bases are TGTGCCAGCAGCTTGGATGGACAGGGTCCTTATGCGCAGTATTTT. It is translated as CASSLDGQGPYAQYF.